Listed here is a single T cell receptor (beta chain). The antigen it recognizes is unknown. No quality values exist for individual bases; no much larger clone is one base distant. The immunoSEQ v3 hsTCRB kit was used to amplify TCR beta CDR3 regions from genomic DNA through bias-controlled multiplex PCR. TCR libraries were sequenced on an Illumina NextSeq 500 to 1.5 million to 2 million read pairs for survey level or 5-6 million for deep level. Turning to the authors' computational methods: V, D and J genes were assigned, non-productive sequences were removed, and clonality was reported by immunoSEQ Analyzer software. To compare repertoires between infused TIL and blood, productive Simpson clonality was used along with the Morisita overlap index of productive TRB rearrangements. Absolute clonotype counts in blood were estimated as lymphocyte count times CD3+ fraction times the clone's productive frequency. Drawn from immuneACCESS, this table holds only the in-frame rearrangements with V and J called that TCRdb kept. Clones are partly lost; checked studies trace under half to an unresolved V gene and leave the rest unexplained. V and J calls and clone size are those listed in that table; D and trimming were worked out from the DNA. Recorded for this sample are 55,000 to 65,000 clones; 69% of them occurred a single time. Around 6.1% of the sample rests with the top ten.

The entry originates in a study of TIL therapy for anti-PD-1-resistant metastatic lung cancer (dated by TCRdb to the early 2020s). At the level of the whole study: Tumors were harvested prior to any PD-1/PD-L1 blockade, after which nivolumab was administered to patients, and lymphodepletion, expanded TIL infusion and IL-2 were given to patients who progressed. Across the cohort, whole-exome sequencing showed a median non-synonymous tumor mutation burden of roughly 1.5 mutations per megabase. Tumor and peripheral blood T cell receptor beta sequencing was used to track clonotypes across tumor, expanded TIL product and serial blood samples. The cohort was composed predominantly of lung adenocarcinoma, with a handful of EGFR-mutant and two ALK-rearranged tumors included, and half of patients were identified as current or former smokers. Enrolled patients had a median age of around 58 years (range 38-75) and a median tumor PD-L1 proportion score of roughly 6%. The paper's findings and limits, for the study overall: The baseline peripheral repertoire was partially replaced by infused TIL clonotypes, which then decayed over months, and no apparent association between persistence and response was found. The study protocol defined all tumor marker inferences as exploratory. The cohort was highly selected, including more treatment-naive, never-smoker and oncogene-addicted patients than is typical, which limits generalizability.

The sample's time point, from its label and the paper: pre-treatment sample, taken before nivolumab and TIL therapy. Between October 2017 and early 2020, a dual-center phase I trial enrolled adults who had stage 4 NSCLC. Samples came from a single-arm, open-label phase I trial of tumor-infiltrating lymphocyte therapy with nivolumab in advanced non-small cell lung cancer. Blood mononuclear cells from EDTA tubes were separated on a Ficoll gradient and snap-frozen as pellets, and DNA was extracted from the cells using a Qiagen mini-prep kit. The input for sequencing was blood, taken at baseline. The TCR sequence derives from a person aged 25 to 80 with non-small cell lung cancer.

The CDR3 protein: CASSPLAGTTIGEQFF. The DNA reads TGCGCCAGCAGCCCTTTAGCGGGGACGACTATAGGTGAGCAGTTCTTC. The V and J segments used are TRBV5-1 and TRBJ2-1; TRBD2 lines up with 8 middle nucleotides. The CDR3 spans 16 residues, from the cysteine through the phenylalanine. CDR3 DNA is the only sequence kept; it has 48 bases, read in frame from the first base. For CDR1 and CDR2, the germline V gene lists SGHRS and YFSETQ. Unmatched junction bases come to 15, with V trimmed by 4 bases and J by 9 bases.